This TCR beta chain was identified during a study of CD8+CD57+ T cells in acquired aplastic anemia. Only patients with CD8+CD57+ cell expansion on flow cytometry were chosen for sequencing. Untreated patients provided the blood samples, with no therapy given before sampling. Germline CDR1 and CDR2: DFQATT and SNEGSKA (reference sequence). This CDR3 comprises 14 residues. With V trimmed by 0 bases and J by 4 bases, 4 bases remained unmatched. Template material for TCR beta VDJ and CDR3 profiling consisted of genomic DNA. TCRdb re-called the reads with MiXCR, one entry per CDR3 protein. In the table there are about 180,000 distinct CDR3 sequences, 45% to 55% of which are singletons.

The genes are TRBV20-1 and TRBJ2-7; 9 nucleotides align to TRBD1. This clonotype was obtained from a human donor with aplastic anemia. The specimen was sorted CD4+, CD8+, or CD8+CD57+ T cells (not recorded which) from PBMCs. For the CDR3, the DNA is TGCAGTGCTAGAGATCTCGGGACAGGGTACGAGCAGTACTTC. Encoded protein: CSARDLGTGYEQYF.